A single sample gave rise to the 14 T cell receptor beta chains below, sequenced in a study of T cell responses to AZD1222 COVID-19 vaccine. Method: immunoSEQ multiplex PCR; TCRdb's copy keeps in-frame clones and lacks some. The repertoire includes approximately 130,000 clones, about 90% of them detected once, and 1.1% sits in the top ten. The source was peripheral blood, collected on day 0 of AZD1222 vaccination. The receptor set was obtained from an adult in good health.

This clone appeared a single time. The genes are TRBV10-3 and TRBJ1-1; D is undetermined. The V gene's germline CDR1 is ENHRY and CDR2 SYGVKD. This CDR3 is 14 amino acids long. V dropped 6 bases and J dropped 1 base, with 12 bases sitting between them. This chain's CDR3 is CAISVDTGNTEAFF. In DNA, the CDR3 is TGTGCCATCAGCGTAGACACCGGGAACACTGAAGCTTTCTTT.

J is TRBJ2-7 and V is TRBV10-3, with TRBD1 matching over 10 bases. J was trimmed by 3 bases and V by 3 bases; bases with no gene match: 5. The CDR3 totals 15 residues. From germline, CDR1 is ENHRY and CDR2 SYGVKD. The CDR3 protein is CAISDPTGGNYEQYF. The CDR3 DNA is TGTGCCATCAGTGACCCGACAGGGGGCAACTACGAGCAGTACTTC.

V and J are TRBV6-5 and TRBJ2-6; D is undetermined. The ends were cut back, 6 bases at V and 0 bases at J, with 6 bases in the middle. Germline lookup yields CDR1 MNHEY and CDR2 SVGAGI. The CDR3 runs to 14 residues. Written as DNA, the CDR3 is TGTGCCAGCAGCTGGACCTCTGGGGCCAACGTCCTGACTTTC. It yields the protein CASSWTSGANVLTF.

The genes are TRBV2 and TRBJ2-2; 7 bases match TRBD1. The CDR3 consists of 13 residues. From germline, CDR1 is SNHLY and CDR2 FYNNEI. J was trimmed by 1 base and V by 8 bases; bases with no gene match: 1. In nucleotides, the CDR3 is TGTGCCAGCGGGGACAGGAACACCGGGGAGCTGTTTTTT. This gives the protein CASGDRNTGELFF.

V and J are TRBV9 and TRBJ2-2; TRBD2 agrees at 16 bases. Germline assignment: CDR1 SGDLS and CDR2 YYNGEE. The CDR3 contains 18 residues. Trimming cost V 3 bases and J 3 bases; bases outside gene matches: 5. This CDR3 is CASSAGTSGRGDTGELFF. CDR3 bases: TGTGCCAGCAGCGCCGGGACTAGCGGGAGGGGCGACACCGGGGAGCTGTTTTTT.

This clone was seen a handful of times. V gene TRBV19 combines with J gene TRBJ1-3, with no clear D. Germline V gene sequence: CDR1 LNHDA, CDR2 SQIVND (reference sequence). The CDR3 contains 15 residues. V was clipped by 3 bases and J by 6 bases, with 15 bases between them. DNA for the CDR3: TGTGCCAGTAGTATTTCACCCCTGGCACAAAACACCATATATTTT. Protein: CASSISPLAQNTIYF.

The chain couples TRBV10-3 to TRBJ1-2, with a weak D call TRBD1 (5 bases). The CDR3 covers 13 residues. V was shortened by 3 bases and J by 9 bases, with 14 bases between the two germline ends. Germline V gene data show CDR1 as ENHRY and CDR2 as SYGVKD. CDR3 sequence: CAISEETAPSYTF. The CDR3 bases are TGTGCCATCAGTGAAGAGACAGCTCCGAGCTACACCTTC.

The rearrangement uses TRBV28 and TRBJ2-3, with D possibly matching TRBD2 (6 bases). The V and J ends lost 4 bases and 1 base respectively, with 9 bases between them. The CDR3 runs 14 residues. Germline V gives CDR1 MDHEN, CDR2 SYDVKM. CDR3 bases: TGTGCCAGCAGTTCACCGGGGGGCACAGATACGCAGTATTTT. Encoded protein: CASSSPGGTDTQYF.

This clone was seen just once. The V and J genes are TRBV9 and TRBJ1-1; D uncertain. The CDR3 extends over 14 amino acids. CDR1 is SGDLS and CDR2 is YYNGEE in the germline V gene. V lost 1 base, J lost 0 bases, and 7 bases lay in between. The CDR3 DNA is TGTGCCAGCAGCGTAAATCCTATGAACACTGAAGCTTTCTTT. Translation: CASSVNPMNTEAFF.

The chain couples TRBV4-1 to TRBJ1-5; D not resolved. The CDR3 runs 15 residues. Germline V gives CDR1 MGHRA, CDR2 YSYEKL. V shed 0 bases and J shed 2 bases, with 8 bases lying between them. CDR3 nucleotides: TGCGCCAGCAGCCAAGAAGGATCGGGCAATCAGCCCCAGCATTTT. It specifies CASSQEGSGNQPQHF.

The chain employs TRBV7-3 and TRBJ2-1; the D is unclear. The CDR3 length is 19 residues. Between the trimmed V and J ends, which lost 0 bases and 1 base, there was a span of 19 bases. The germline gives CDR1 SGHTA, CDR2 FQGTGA. DNA of the CDR3: TGTGCCAGCAGCTTAACGTTCGGGCTGATAGGTAAATCCTACAATGAGCAGTTCTTC. Amino acid sequence: CASSLTFGLIGKSYNEQFF.

The chain joins TRBV2 to TRBJ1-1; no reliable D call. The CDR3 covers 11 residues. The germline V gene encodes CDR1 SNHLY and CDR2 FYNNEI. V was trimmed by 8 bases and J by 8 bases, leaving 12 bases between them. CDR3 DNA sequence: TGTGCCAGCGGAATGGAGGTAGAAGCTTTCTTT. Translation: CASGMEVEAFF.

V and J are TRBV27 and TRBJ1-1, with D possibly TRBD1 on 5 matching bases. The CDR3 length is 14 residues. Trimming stripped 3 bases from V and 6 bases from J, with 14 bases between. Germline V gene lookup returns CDR1 MNHEY and CDR2 SMNVEV (reference sequence). The CDR3 DNA reads as TGTGCCAGCAGTTTGGCCCAGGGATTGGCTGAAGCTTTCTTT. Its protein product is CASSLAQGLAEAFF.

The chain links TRBV7-8 to TRBJ1-1; 9 positions match TRBD1. The CDR3 length is 16 residues. The trim removed 3 bases at V and 1 base at J, leaving 6 bases unmatched. The V gene's germline CDR1 is SGHVS and CDR2 FQNEAQ. CDR3 in DNA: TGTGCCAGCAGCTTGTCCGGGACAGGGAAGAACACTGAAGCTTTCTTT. Translating gives CASSLSGTGKNTEAFF.